This T cell receptor beta chain was retrieved from a study of T cells after yellow fever vaccination. General study points: Some clonotypes, a small share, were shared between CD4 and CD8 compartments. Repertoires sorted by FACS could include abundant clonotypes that are contaminants from the bulk population. Clones from primary vaccination mostly reappeared after the booster (roughly 95% CD4, about 85% CD8).

In making TCR cDNA, 5'RACE template switching added a universal primer site and UMIs to it. TCRdb independently ran MiXCR on the 5' RACE reads; one entry per CDR3 protein. Altogether about 130,000 distinct CDR3 sequences are present, around 9.8% being singletons, with the ten largest covering under 40%. A remark on this clonotype: Its antigen remains unidentified.

Sequencing was performed on CD8+ T cells sorted from PBMCs, taken on the day of the yellow fever booster vaccination. This TCR derives from a man between 18 and 29 years old who received the YFV17D yellow fever vaccine.

CDR3 nucleotide sequence: TGTGCCAGCAGTCCCCGGTTGGATACGCAGTATTTT. It codes for CASSPRLDTQYF. The V gene is TRBV6-5, the J gene TRBJ2-3; D gene uncertain. The CDR3 totals 12 residues. V gave up 5 bases and J gave up 6 bases, with 9 bases separating them. The germline V gene has CDR1 MNHEY and CDR2 SVGAGI.